What follows are 20 T cell receptor beta chains derived from one specimen sequenced in a study of long-term antiretroviral therapy in people with HIV. An immunoSEQ assay, version v3.0, was performed at survey level. Clones were sequenced by immunoSEQ multiplex PCR, and TCRdb holds only the in-frame ones, with some missing. The repertoire includes about 20,000 clones, around 92% of them detected once, and roughly 7% sits in the top ten. Source: unsorted PBMCs, taken 4.4 years after starting antiretroviral therapy. Receptors originate from a woman aged 50 to 65 with HIV.

This clone was detected a few times. This rearrangement joins TRBV7-9 to TRBJ2-1; 8 positions agree with TRBD2. Germline values: CDR1 SEHNR, CDR2 FQNEAQ (reference sequence). Germline trimming cut 0 bases from V and 6 bases from J; bases unmatched to any gene: 13. This CDR3 region has 18 residues. The CDR3, as DNA: TGTGCCAGCAGCTTAGCGGTCACGGAGCGGGGGCATATCAATGAGCAGTTCTTC. This sequence encodes CASSLAVTERGHINEQFF.

The chain links TRBV12-5 to TRBJ1-5, with D hard to call. V was cut by 5 bases and J by 9 bases, with 23 bases left in between. CDR3 length equals 16 residues. Germline CDR1 LGHNT, CDR2 FRNRAP. The DNA of the CDR3 is TGTGCTAGTGGTACCGCAACAGACCTAGGAGTAGGGCCCCAGCATTTT. Translation: CASGTATDLGVGPQHF.

The V and J genes are TRBV7-8 and TRBJ2-1; TRBD1 aligns across 9 bases. The ends lost 5 bases at V and 10 bases at J; junction bases unmatched: 6. CDR1 and CDR2 (germline): SGHVS, FQNEAQ. The CDR3 sequence is 13 residues long. CDR3 sequence (DNA): TGTGCCAGCAGCACGACAGGGGGACGAGAGCAGTTCTTC. Translating gives CASSTTGGREQFF.

The chain combines TRBV20-1 with TRBJ1-5, with a possible D match to TRBD1 (5 bases). Looked up from germline, CDR1 is DFQATT and CDR2 is SNEGSKA (reference sequence). The CDR3 length is 11 residues. The germline V and J ends were trimmed by 2 bases and 11 bases, with 10 bases remaining between them. The CDR3 nucleotides are TGCAGTGCTAGACAGGGCAGGGCCCAGCATTTT. Translation gives CSARQGRAQHF.

The table lists this clone with a count of one. The chain joins TRBV19 to TRBJ1-5; 7 nucleotides line up with TRBD1. V gave up 8 bases and J gave up 3 bases; unmatched junction bases: 4. Germline loops: CDR1 LNHDA, CDR2 SQIVND (reference sequence). This CDR3 has 13 residues. The CDR3 reads CASGTALNQPQHF. CDR3 bases: TGTGCCAGTGGGACAGCCCTCAATCAGCCCCAGCATTTT.

The chain combines TRBV6-5 with TRBJ2-7; TRBD2 aligns across 11 bases. The CDR3 has 15 residues. Germline V gene data show CDR1 as MNHEY and CDR2 as SVGAGI. J gave up 3 bases and V 7 bases, and 8 bases lay outside the gene matches. CDR3 residues: CASTGTSGMGYEQYF. CDR3 nucleotide sequence: TGTGCCAGCACCGGGACTAGCGGCATGGGCTACGAGCAGTACTTC.

The J gene is TRBJ1-3, the V gene TRBV5-6; D unclear. This CDR3 has 15 amino acids. The V gene's germline CDR1 is SGHDT and CDR2 YYEEEE. The V end was cut by 3 bases, the J end by 0 bases, with 10 bases between. CDR3 nucleotides: TGTGCCAGCAGCTCGTATGGCAACTCTGGAAACACCATATATTTT. This encodes CASSSYGNSGNTIYF.

This clone was seen only once. The V and J genes are TRBV9 and TRBJ1-3, with D maybe TRBD1 (5 bases). Trimming left V 0 bases short and J 2 bases short, with 9 bases between. The CDR3 runs 15 residues. Per germline, CDR1 SGDLS and CDR2 YYNGEE. In DNA, the CDR3 is TGTGCCAGCAGCGTAGATTGGACACCTGGAAACACCATATATTTT. Its translation is CASSVDWTPGNTIYF.

The rearrangement links TRBV19 to TRBJ1-2; TRBD1 aligns across 10 bases. Germline CDR1 reads LNHDA; CDR2 reads SQIVND (reference sequence). The CDR3 has 16 amino acids. With V trimmed by 3 bases and J by 8 bases, 12 bases remained unmatched. CDR3 sequence (DNA): TGTGCCAGTAGTATGGTATTGGGACAGGGGATCGAGGGCTACACCTTC. This translates into CASSMVLGQGIEGYTF. Full variable domain (remainder filled in from reference TRBV19 and TRBJ1-2): DGGITQSPKYLFRKEGQNVTLSCEQNLNHDAMYWYRQDPGQGLRLIYYSQIVNDFQKGDIAEGYSVSREKKESFPLTVTSAQKNPTAFYLCASSMVLGQGIEGYTFGSGTRLTVV.

The rearrangement joins TRBV2 to TRBJ2-3; D might be TRBD2 (5 bases). CDR1 and CDR2 from the germline V gene are SNHLY and FYNNEI. Deletions cut 7 bases from V and 0 bases from J, with 11 bases between. The CDR3 covers 14 residues. The CDR3 spells CASTRTASTDTQYF. CDR3 coding DNA: TGTGCCAGCACCCGGACTGCTAGCACAGATACGCAGTATTTT.

The rearrangement links TRBV29-1 to TRBJ2-5; possibly TRBD1 or TRBD2 for D (5 bases each). There are 14 residues in the CDR3. Trimming pared 4 bases from V and 7 bases from J, leaving 19 bases between. Looked up from germline, CDR1 is SQVTM and CDR2 is ANQGSEA. The CDR3 DNA sequence: TGCAGCGTTGTAGGGGTCGAAGGCCGGGGGACCCAGTACTTC. It is translated as CSVVGVEGRGTQYF.

This chain links TRBV19 with TRBJ2-2; 8 bases are shared with TRBD1. The junction had 8 bases not matched to a gene; V was cut back by 7 bases and J by 7 bases. The CDR3 contains 14 residues. From germline, CDR1 is LNHDA and CDR2 SQIVND (reference sequence). The CDR3 is CASKATGADGELFF. The CDR3 region has the DNA TGTGCCAGTAAGGCGACAGGGGCCGACGGGGAGCTGTTTTTT.

This clone came up once. V and J are TRBV15 and TRBJ1-2, with a possible D match to TRBD1 (5 bases). The CDR3 has 13 residues. Trimming left V 1 base short and J 8 bases short, with 11 bases between. The germline V gene encodes CDR1 LNHNV and CDR2 YYDKDF (reference sequence). The CDR3 sequence is CATSRAGAGGYTF. CDR3 DNA sequence: TGTGCCACCAGCAGAGCCGGGGCGGGGGGCTACACCTTC. The full variable domain, in which reference TRBV15 and TRBJ1-2 provide the parts outside the CDR3, is DAMVIQNPRYQVTQFGKPVTLSCSQTLNHNVMYWYQQKSSQAPKLLFHYYDKDFNNEADTPDNFQSRRPNTSFCFLDIRSPGLGDTAMYLCATSRAGAGGYTFGSGTRLTVV.

The chain uses TRBV5-4 and TRBJ1-2; D is unclear. Germline assignment: CDR1 SGHNT and CDR2 YYREEE (reference sequence). Trimming pared 0 bases from V and 8 bases from J, leaving 17 bases between. This CDR3 region has 15 residues. The CDR3 bases are TGTGCCAGCAGCTTGGCCCTGGCAGTTGCTCCCGGCTACACCTTC. This sequence encodes CASSLALAVAPGYTF.

The V gene is TRBV2, the J gene TRBJ1-1; a weak D match, TRBD1 (5 bases). The CDR3 spans 15 residues. Trimming took 6 bases from V and 4 from J, leaving 18 bases between them. CDR1 is SNHLY, CDR2 FYNNEI, per germline. This CDR3 reads CASRGTGLRTTEAFF. CDR3 nucleotide sequence: TGTGCCAGCAGGGGGACTGGGTTGAGAACCACTGAAGCTTTCTTT.

This clone was observed a few times. This chain joins TRBV7-9 and TRBJ2-1, with 14 nucleotides matching TRBD2. The CDR3 consists of 17 residues. From germline, CDR1 is SEHNR and CDR2 FQNEAQ (reference sequence). Unmatched junction bases numbered 4, after V lost 4 bases and J lost 2 bases. This chain's CDR3 is CASSSGLAGGTYNEQFF. CDR3 DNA: TGTGCCAGCAGCTCTGGACTAGCGGGGGGCACCTACAATGAGCAGTTCTTC.

The CDR3 nucleotides are TGTGCCAGCAGTCCACCGGCGGGCTCCTATAATTCACCCCTCCACTTT. Amino acids: CASSPPAGSYNSPLHF. V gene TRBV27 combines with J gene TRBJ1-6; no clear D gene. This CDR3 region has 16 residues. Germline assignment: CDR1 MNHEY and CDR2 SMNVEV (reference sequence). V lost 5 bases to trimming and J lost 0 bases, with 11 bases between them.

The chain carries TRBV19 and TRBJ1-2, with 7 nucleotides matching TRBD1. Germline V lookup: CDR1 LNHDA, CDR2 SQIVND (reference sequence). CDR3 length: 13 amino acids. V was pared by 3 bases and J by 4 bases, with 2 bases of the junction left unmatched. CDR3 residues: CASSMGQSYGYTF. CDR3 bases: TGTGCCAGTAGTATGGGACAGAGCTATGGCTACACCTTC. The variable domain in full, completed from reference TRBV19 and TRBJ1-2, reads DGGITQSPKYLFRKEGQNVTLSCEQNLNHDAMYWYRQDPGQGLRLIYYSQIVNDFQKGDIAEGYSVSREKKESFPLTVTSAQKNPTAFYLCASSMGQSYGYTFGSGTRLTVV.

This chain links TRBV19 with TRBJ1-1; no firm D call. This CDR3 spans 14 amino acids. Germline V gene lookup returns CDR1 LNHDA and CDR2 SQIVND (reference sequence). Deletions cut 8 bases from V and 0 bases from J, with 13 bases between. In nucleotides, the CDR3 is TGTGCCAGTGCGAGGACTTTTATGAACACTGAAGCTTTCTTT. Its protein product is CASARTFMNTEAFF.

The chain joins TRBV30 to TRBJ1-6; D gene uncertain. With 3 bases removed from V and 5 bases from J, the gap between germline ends came to 17 bases. Germline lookup yields CDR1 GTSNPN and CDR2 SVGIG (reference sequence). The CDR3 spans 16 residues. The CDR3 DNA sequence: TGTGCCTGGAGCCCCTGGCTTTCCGGGGATAATTCACCCCTCCACTTT. This encodes CAWSPWLSGDNSPLHF.